The 19 T cell receptor beta chains below were found in one sample sequenced in a study of blood T cells in healthy people across ages. The second PCR ran roughly 7 to 11 cycles with a sample-barcoded 5' primer and J-beta primers. TCRdb itself ran the 5' RACE reads through MiXCR, one entry per CDR3 protein. The sample has roughly 700,000 distinct CDR3 sequences, just under 25% seen once. This same sample was also part of a study on T cells of mothers and their children.

The sample was blood. Every receptor here comes from a boy younger than 18 in good health.

The J gene is TRBJ1-2, the V gene TRBV4-2; the D is unclear. The CDR3 consists of 11 residues. From germline, CDR1 is LGHNA and CDR2 YNFKEQ. The V end lost 1 base, the J end lost 7 bases, and 4 bases lay between the germline ends. CDR3 amino acids: CASSQAAGYTF. CDR3 in DNA: TGTGCCAGCAGCCAAGCGGCTGGCTACACCTTC.

The V and J genes are TRBV5-1 and TRBJ2-1; 8 nucleotides align to TRBD2. Germline values: CDR1 SGHRS, CDR2 YFSETQ. With 2 bases clipped from V and 12 bases from J, the junction kept 7 bases outside the gene matches. The CDR3 runs to 13 residues. Written as DNA, the CDR3 is TGCGCCAGCAGCTTCCAGCGGGAGATTGGGCAGTTCTTC. Amino acid sequence: CASSFQREIGQFF.

The rearrangement links TRBV5-1 to TRBJ2-5, with D possibly being TRBD1 (5 bases). CDR1 and CDR2 from the germline V gene are SGHRS and YFSETQ. The V gene lost 0 bases and the J gene lost 5 bases, with 14 bases spanning the gap. CDR3 length: 15 residues. The CDR3 is CASSLGTRSGETQYF. CDR3 nucleotides: TGCGCCAGCAGCTTGGGGACAAGGTCCGGGGAGACCCAGTACTTC.

The rearrangement links TRBV3-1 to TRBJ2-5; TRBD2 is a possible D gene (5 bases). The CDR3 contains 15 residues. Germline CDR1 is LGHDT and CDR2 is YNNKEL (reference sequence). V was clipped by 4 bases and J by 3 bases, with 15 bases between them. The CDR3 sequence is CASSPLVAYEETQYF. The CDR3 coding sequence is TGTGCCAGCAGCCCACTAGTTGCCTACGAAGAGACCCAGTACTTC.

The V call is TRBV6-5, the J call TRBJ1-4, with D perhaps TRBD1 (5 bases). V gave up 0 bases and J gave up 3 bases, with 14 bases separating them. The germline V gene encodes CDR1 MNHEY and CDR2 SVGAGI. The CDR3 has 17 residues. The CDR3 DNA is TGTGCCAGCAGTTACTCGAGTGGGGCGGACTCTAATGAAAAACTGTTTTTT. Its protein product is CASSYSSGADSNEKLFF.

There are a few counts of this clonotype. The chain joins TRBV6-1 to TRBJ2-7; D not certain. V gave up 3 bases and J gave up 6 bases, with 9 bases separating them. This CDR3 has 12 residues. Germline V lookup: CDR1 MNHNS, CDR2 SASEGT. The chain's CDR3 is CASSDWDSEQYF. CDR3 in DNA: TGTGCCAGCAGTGATTGGGATTCCGAGCAGTACTTC.

The genes are TRBV13 and TRBJ1-4; perhaps TRBD1 as D (5 bases). V was shortened by 5 bases and J by 6 bases, with 13 bases between the two germline ends. Germline V gene lookup returns CDR1 PRHDT and CDR2 FYEKMQ (reference sequence). The CDR3 spans 14 residues. CDR3 region: CASSPRRDDEKLFF. CDR3 DNA: TGTGCCAGCAGCCCTCGGAGGGACGATGAAAAACTGTTTTTT. Based on the CDR3 plus reference TRBV13 and TRBJ1-4, the full variable domain is AAGVIQSPRHLIKEKRETATLKCYPIPRHDTVYWYQQGPGQDPQFLISFYEKMQSDKGSIPDRFSAQQFSDYHSELNMSSLELGDSALYFCASSPRRDDEKLFFGSGTQLSVL.

The genes are TRBV3-1 and TRBJ2-1; D might be TRBD2 (5 bases). Per germline, CDR1 LGHDT and CDR2 YNNKEL (reference sequence). Trimming removed 0 bases from V and 2 bases from J, with 11 bases in between. The CDR3 runs to 16 residues. CDR3 DNA sequence: TGTGCCAGCAGCCAAGAGGGAGCGCCAACCTACAATGAGCAGTTCTTC. It specifies CASSQEGAPTYNEQFF.

The chain joins TRBV5-5 to TRBJ2-5, with D tentatively TRBD2 (5 bases). The germline V gene has CDR1 SGHKS and CDR2 YYEKEE (reference sequence). Trimming removed 7 bases from V and 2 bases from J, with 18 bases in between. CDR3 length equals 15 residues. The CDR3 bases are TGTGCCAGCGATGACCCTAGGAGGTATCAAGAGACCCAGTACTTC. This gives the protein CASDDPRRYQETQYF.

The gene calls are TRBV29-1 and TRBJ2-1; the D gene is possibly TRBD1 (6 bases). In germline, CDR1 is SQVTM, CDR2 ANQGSEA. With 4 bases removed from V and 3 bases from J, the gap between germline ends came to 13 bases. The CDR3 is 14 amino acids. CDR3 in amino acids: CSVVRGFLYNEQFF. The CDR3 coding sequence is TGCAGCGTTGTCAGGGGTTTCCTCTACAATGAGCAGTTCTTC.

This clonotype was seen a few times. The rearrangement links TRBV20-1 to TRBJ2-5, with 10 bases fitting TRBD2. The J call could be wrong; TRBJ2-7 is a better fit for the DNA end. This CDR3 comprises 14 residues. CDR1 and CDR2 from the germline V gene are DFQATT and SNEGSKA (reference sequence). The CDR3 sequence: CSAIILAGDYEQYF. As DNA, the CDR3 is TGCAGTGCCATTATTCTAGCGGGGGACTACGAGCAGTACTTC.

In the case of this clonotype: A much bigger clone sits one base away, suggesting this may be a read error. This sequence joins TRBV7-3 and TRBJ2-5, with TRBD2 as a possible D gene (6 bases). There are 14 residues in the CDR3. V lost 3 bases to trimming and J lost 4 bases, with 12 bases between them. Germline lookup yields CDR1 SGHTA and CDR2 FQGTGA. In nucleotides, the CDR3 is TGTGCCAGCAGCTTCGACTGGAGGGCAGAGACCCAGTACTTC. It specifies CASSFDWRAETQYF.

This clonotype has a handful of counts. The rearrangement joins TRBV7-2 to TRBJ2-7; a weak D match, TRBD2 (5 bases). Trimming shortened V by 4 bases and J by 3 bases, and 13 bases separated the two germline ends. This CDR3 is 14 amino acids long. CDR1 SGHTA and CDR2 FQGNSA come from the germline V gene. CDR3 protein: CASSSSSGNYEQYF. The CDR3 DNA follows: TGTGCCAGCAGCTCCTCGAGCGGAAACTACGAGCAGTACTTC.

The CDR3 DNA reads as TGCAGTGCTAGAGTATTGAGGGGATATCTGGAGACCCAGTACTTC. Protein: CSARVLRGYLETQYF. The chain recombines TRBV20-1 with TRBJ2-5, with D perhaps TRBD1 or TRBD2 (5 bases each). From germline, CDR1 is DFQATT and CDR2 SNEGSKA (reference sequence). The CDR3 extends over 15 amino acids. Trimming removed 1 base at V and 5 bases at J, with 17 bases between.

J is TRBJ2-5 and V is TRBV27; 7 bases match TRBD1. The germline gives CDR1 MNHEY, CDR2 SMNVEV (reference sequence). This CDR3 spans 15 amino acids. V lost 5 bases to trimming and J lost 5 bases; unmatched junction nucleotides: 11. The CDR3 DNA follows: TGTGCCAGCAGTCCGAGACAGGGATCGAGGGAGACCCAGTACTTC. Translation: CASSPRQGSRETQYF.

There are a few counts of this clonotype. The rearrangement links TRBV2 to TRBJ2-3; 7 bases align to TRBD1. This CDR3 region has 13 residues. Germline trimming cut 10 bases from V and 1 base from J; bases unmatched to any gene: 5. The germline V gene encodes CDR1 SNHLY and CDR2 FYNNEI. In DNA form, the CDR3 reads TGTGCCATACGGCAGGGGGGCACAGATACGCAGTATTTT. This gives the protein CAIRQGGTDTQYF.

The gene calls are TRBV29-1 and TRBJ2-1; no firm D call. The length of the CDR3 is 15 residues. Looked up from germline, CDR1 is SQVTM and CDR2 is ANQGSEA. Trimming cost V 6 bases and J 6 bases, with 21 bases left between them. This CDR3 reads CSVCRRLSEVNEQFF. The CDR3 DNA is TGCAGCGTGTGTCGGAGACTCTCGGAAGTCAATGAGCAGTTCTTC.

This clonotype was seen more than once but under ten times. This chain uses TRBV6-2 or TRBV6-3 with TRBJ1-2, with D possibly being TRBD1 (5 bases). Trimming removed 7 bases from V and 2 bases from J, with 8 bases in between. Germline V lookup: CDR1 MNHEY, CDR2 SVGEGT. CDR3 length: 12 amino acids. CDR3 protein: CASTSGNYGYTF. As DNA, the CDR3 is TGTGCCAGCACCTCAGGGAACTATGGCTACACCTTC.

V and J are TRBV29-1 and TRBJ2-1, with 7 nucleotides matching TRBD2. The J call may be faulty, since TRBJ2-7 better matches the DNA end. The germline V gene has CDR1 SQVTM and CDR2 ANQGSEA. The length of the CDR3 is 12 residues. CDR3 in DNA: TGCAGCGTTCACGTCGGGGGAGGGCAGCAGTACTTC. Protein sequence: CSVHVGGGQQYF.